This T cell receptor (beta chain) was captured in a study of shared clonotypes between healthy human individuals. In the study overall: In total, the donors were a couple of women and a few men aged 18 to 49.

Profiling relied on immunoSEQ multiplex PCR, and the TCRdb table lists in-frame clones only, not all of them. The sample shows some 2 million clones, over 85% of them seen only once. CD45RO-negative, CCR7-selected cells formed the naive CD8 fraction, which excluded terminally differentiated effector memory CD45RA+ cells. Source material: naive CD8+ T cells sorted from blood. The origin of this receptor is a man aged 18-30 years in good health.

The CDR3 nucleotides read TGTGCCAGCAGTTTGGGAGACAGGGTGGTAGCGGCGCCTACGGGGTACTTC. This codes for CASSLGDRVVAAPTGYF. The rearrangement joins TRBV28 to TRBJ2-7, with D possibly matching TRBD1 (7 bases). Per germline, CDR1 MDHEN and CDR2 SYDVKM. This CDR3 region has 17 residues. V was cut by 3 bases and J by 12 bases, with 30 bases left in between.